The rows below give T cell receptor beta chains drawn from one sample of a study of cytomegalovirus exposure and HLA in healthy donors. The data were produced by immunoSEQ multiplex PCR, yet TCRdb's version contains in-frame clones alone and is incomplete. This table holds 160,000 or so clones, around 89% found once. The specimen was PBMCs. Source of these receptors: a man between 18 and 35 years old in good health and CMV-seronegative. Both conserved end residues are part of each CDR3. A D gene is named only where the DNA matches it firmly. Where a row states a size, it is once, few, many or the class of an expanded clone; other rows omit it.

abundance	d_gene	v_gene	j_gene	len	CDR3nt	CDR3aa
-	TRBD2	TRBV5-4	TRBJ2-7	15	TGTGCCAGCAGCAAAACGGGACTAGCGCCCTACGAGCAGTACTTC	CASSKTGLAPYEQYF
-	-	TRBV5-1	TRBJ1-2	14	TGCGCCAGCAGCTTGGGACGGAGTAACTATGGCTACACCTTC	CASSLGRSNYGYTF
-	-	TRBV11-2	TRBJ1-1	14	TGTGCCAGCAGCTTACCGACAGGGAACACTGAAGCTTTCTTT	CASSLPTGNTEAFF
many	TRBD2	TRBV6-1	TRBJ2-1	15	TGTGCCGCCGGGAGGGGCGACAGCTCCTACAATGAGCAGTTCTTC	CAAGRGDSSYNEQFF
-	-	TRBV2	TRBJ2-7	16	TGTGCCAGCAGTGAAAGCCCCGCGGGGTCAAACTACGAGCAGTACTTC	CASSESPAGSNYEQYF
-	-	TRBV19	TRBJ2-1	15	TGTGCCAGTAAGTCCTTAGCGGACTTCTACAATGAGCAGTTCTTC	CASKSLADFYNEQFF
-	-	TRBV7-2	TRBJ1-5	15	TGTGCCAGCAGCGGACGACAGAATAGCAATCAGCCCCAGCATTTT	CASSGRQNSNQPQHF
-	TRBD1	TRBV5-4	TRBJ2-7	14	TGTGCCAGCAGCTCATGGGACAGCCCCCCCGAGCAGTACTTC	CASSSWDSPPEQYF
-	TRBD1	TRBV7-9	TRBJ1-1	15	TGTGCCAGCAGCTTATCACAGGGGAGAAACACTGAAGCTTTCTTT	CASSLSQGRNTEAFF
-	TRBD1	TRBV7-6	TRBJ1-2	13	TGTGCCAGCTCCCCGGGACAGACCTATGGCTACACCTTC	CASSPGQTYGYTF
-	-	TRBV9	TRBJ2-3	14	TGTGCCAGCCTTCCCGGGACTCGAGGCGATACGCAGTATTTT	CASLPGTRGDTQYF
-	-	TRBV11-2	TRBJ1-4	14	TGTGCCAGCAGCATTCAGTTCCGGGGGGCGGAACTGTTTTTT	CASSIQFRGAELFF
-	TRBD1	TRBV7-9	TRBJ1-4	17	TGTGCCAGCAGCGTCGGACAGGGAACTCTCCTTAATGAAAAACTGTTTTTT	CASSVGQGTLLNEKLFF
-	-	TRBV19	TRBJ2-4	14	TGTGCCAGTAGTATCGAGGACACCTTAAACATTCAGTACTTC	CASSIEDTLNIQYF
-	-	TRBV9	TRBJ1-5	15	TGTGCCAGCAGCGTGGGAGCGGGGGGAAATCAGCCCCAGCATTTT	CASSVGAGGNQPQHF
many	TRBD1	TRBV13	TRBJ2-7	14	TGTGCCAGCAGCCAGAGGGGGCCTGGGGGCGAGCAGTACTTC	CASSQRGPGGEQYF
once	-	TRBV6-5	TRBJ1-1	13	TGTGCCAGCAGTTACTGGACCGGGACAGAAGCTTTCTTT	CASSYWTGTEAFF
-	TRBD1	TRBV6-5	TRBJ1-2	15	TGTGCCAGCAGTCGACAGGGTTCGGGCTTCTATGGCTACACCTTC	CASSRQGSGFYGYTF
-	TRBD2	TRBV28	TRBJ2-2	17	TGTGCCAGCAGTTTGAGTGGACTAGCTGCGAACACCGGGGAGCTGTTTTTT	CASSLSGLAANTGELFF